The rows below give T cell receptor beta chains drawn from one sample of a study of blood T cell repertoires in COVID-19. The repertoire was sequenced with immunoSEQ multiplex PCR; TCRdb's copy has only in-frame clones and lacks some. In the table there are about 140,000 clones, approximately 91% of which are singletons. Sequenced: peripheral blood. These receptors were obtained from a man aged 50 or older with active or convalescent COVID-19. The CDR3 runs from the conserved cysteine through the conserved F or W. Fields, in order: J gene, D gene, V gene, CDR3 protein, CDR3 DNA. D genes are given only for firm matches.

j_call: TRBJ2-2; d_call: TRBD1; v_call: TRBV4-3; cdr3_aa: CASSQVIRRQGADTGELFF; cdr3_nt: TGCGCCAGCAGCCAAGTTATTCGGAGACAGGGGGCGGACACCGGGGAGCTGTTTTTT
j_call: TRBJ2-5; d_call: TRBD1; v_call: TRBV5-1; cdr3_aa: CASSLTGADQETQYF; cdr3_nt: TGCGCCAGCAGCTTGACAGGGGCGGACCAAGAGACCCAGTACTTC
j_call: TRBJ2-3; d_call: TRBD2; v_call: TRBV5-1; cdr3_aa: CASSLTGTSGRNADTQYF; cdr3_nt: TGCGCCAGCAGCTTGACCGGGACTAGCGGGAGGAACGCAGATACGCAGTATTTT
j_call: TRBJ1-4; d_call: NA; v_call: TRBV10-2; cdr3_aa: CASSTQGSEKLFF; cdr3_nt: TGCGCCAGCAGTACACAGGGAAGCGAAAAACTGTTTTTT
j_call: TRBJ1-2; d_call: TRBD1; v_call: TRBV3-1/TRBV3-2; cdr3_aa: CASSQDHREIDRVPFYGYTF; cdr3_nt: TGTGCCAGCAGCCAAGATCATCGGGAAATAGACAGGGTCCCTTTCTATGGCTACACCTTC
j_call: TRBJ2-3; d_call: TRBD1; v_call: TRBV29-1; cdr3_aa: CSVGQGKTDTQYF; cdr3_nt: TGCAGCGTGGGACAGGGGAAGACAGATACGCAGTATTTT
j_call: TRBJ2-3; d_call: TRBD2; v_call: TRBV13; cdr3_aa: CASSLERLAGRTDTQYF; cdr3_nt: TGTGCCAGCAGCTTAGAGAGACTAGCGGGACGAACAGATACGCAGTATTTT
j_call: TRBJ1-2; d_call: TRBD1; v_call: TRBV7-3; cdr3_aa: CASSPGQNYGYTF; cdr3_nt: TGTGCCAGCAGCCCGGGACAGAACTATGGCTACACCTTC
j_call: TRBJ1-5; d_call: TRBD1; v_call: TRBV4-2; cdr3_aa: CASSDPTGGNNQPQHF; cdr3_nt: TGTGCCAGCAGCGATCCCACAGGGGGCAACAATCAGCCCCAGCATTTT
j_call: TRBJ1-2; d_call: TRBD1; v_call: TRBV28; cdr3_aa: CASSSSGTGVYGYTF; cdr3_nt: TGTGCCAGCAGTTCTTCCGGGACAGGTGTCTATGGCTACACCTTC
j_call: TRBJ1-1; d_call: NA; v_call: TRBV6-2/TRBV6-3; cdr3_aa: CASSPQRTEAFF; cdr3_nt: TGTGCCAGCAGCCCCCAGCGGACTGAAGCTTTCTTT
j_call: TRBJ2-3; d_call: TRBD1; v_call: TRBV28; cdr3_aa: CASIHLGQGHRDTQYF; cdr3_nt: TGTGCCAGCATCCACTTGGGACAGGGGCACAGAGATACGCAGTATTTT